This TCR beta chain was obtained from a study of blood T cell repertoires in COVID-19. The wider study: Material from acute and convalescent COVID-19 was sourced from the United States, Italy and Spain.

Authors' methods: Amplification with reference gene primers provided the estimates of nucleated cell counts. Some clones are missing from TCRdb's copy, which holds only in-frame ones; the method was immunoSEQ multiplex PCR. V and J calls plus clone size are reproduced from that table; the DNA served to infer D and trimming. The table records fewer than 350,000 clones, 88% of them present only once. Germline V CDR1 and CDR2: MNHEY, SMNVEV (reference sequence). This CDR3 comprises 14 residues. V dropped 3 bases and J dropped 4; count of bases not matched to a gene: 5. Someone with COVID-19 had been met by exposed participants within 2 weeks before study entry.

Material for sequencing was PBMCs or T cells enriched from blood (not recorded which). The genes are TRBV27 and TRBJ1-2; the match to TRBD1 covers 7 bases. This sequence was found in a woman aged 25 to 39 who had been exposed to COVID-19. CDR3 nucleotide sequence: TGTGCCAGCAGTTTGAGGGGGCTGGGCTATGGCTACACCTTC. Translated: CASSLRGLGYGYTF.